At least ten counts were recorded for the clone carrying this T cell receptor beta chain. As yet, its antigen is unknown. The data originate from a study of CD8 T cells in ankylosing spondylitis. A single record per CDR3 protein comes from TCRdb applying MiXCR to the 5' RACE reads. The sample lists more than 150,000 distinct CDR3 sequences; over 10% were seen once. Regarding the study as a whole: As for the disease-linked clones, they showed a CD8+ phenotype and occurred at relatively low frequencies in peripheral blood. Matched ankylosing spondylitis synovial fluid reportedly showed significant enrichment of disease-linked clones.

J lost 1 base, V lost 0 bases, and 3 bases had no gene match. CDR3 length: 15 amino acids. Germline CDR1 and CDR2: DFQATT and SNEGSKA (reference sequence). This clonotype was obtained from a female donor with ankylosing spondylitis or in good health (not recorded which). Sequenced sample: blood, either unsorted or a sorted T cell fraction (not recorded which). The chain employs TRBV20-1 and TRBJ2-4; 7 positions agree with TRBD2. CDR3: CSARDLGGAKNIQYF. The CDR3 DNA is TGCAGTGCTAGAGATCTCGGGGGGGCCAAAAACATTCAGTACTTC.